The 18 T cell receptor beta chains below all came from one sample that was sequenced in a study of cytomegalovirus exposure and HLA in healthy donors. This PCR relied on a set of 60 Vbeta primers and 13 Jbeta primers. The method was immunoSEQ multiplex PCR; TCRdb's version includes in-frame clones alone and lacks a portion of them. The sample includes some 170,000 clones, less than 85% of them seen just once. Input material: PBMCs. The source is a man in his 60s in good health and CMV-seronegative.

The CDR3 protein is CAWSVRLQNEQFF. For the CDR3, the DNA is TGTGCCTGGAGTGTACGACTGCAAAATGAGCAGTTCTTC. V gene TRBV30 combines with J gene TRBJ2-1; D gene uncertain. In germline, CDR1 is GTSNPN, CDR2 SVGIG (reference sequence). This CDR3 comprises 13 residues. Between the trimmed V and J ends, which lost 0 bases and 7 bases, there was a span of 10 bases. The variable domain in full, with the rest retrieved from reference TRBV30 and TRBJ2-1, is SQTIHQWPATLVQPVGSPLSLECTVEGTSNPNLYWYRQAAGRGLQLLFYSVGIGQISSEVPQNLSASRPQDRQFILSSKKLLLSDSGFYLCAWSVRLQNEQFFGPGTRLTVL.

This chain links TRBV5-5 with TRBJ1-4, with 9 positions matching TRBD1. The CDR3 has 15 amino acids. With 4 bases clipped from V and 8 bases from J, the junction kept 9 bases outside the gene matches. Germline V gene lookup returns CDR1 SGHKS and CDR2 YYEKEE (reference sequence). CDR3 in amino acids: CASSVTGGKEEKLFF. In DNA form, the CDR3 reads TGTGCCAGCAGCGTGACAGGGGGAAAGGAGGAAAAACTGTTTTTT.

The chain joins TRBV19 to TRBJ2-2, with 8 bases identical to TRBD2. The ends lost 1 base at V and 1 base at J; junction bases unmatched: 2. From germline, CDR1 is LNHDA and CDR2 SQIVND (reference sequence). The CDR3 is made up of 16 amino acids. CDR3 sequence reads: CASSIGSGMNTGELFF. The DNA for the CDR3 is TGTGCCAGTAGTATAGGTAGCGGGATGAACACCGGGGAGCTGTTTTTT.

This rearrangement joins TRBV13 to TRBJ2-3; TRBD2 matches 7 bases. This CDR3 has 12 amino acids. V shed 11 bases, J shed 4 bases, and the junction held 6 bases outside the gene matches. Germline CDR1 reads PRHDT; CDR2 reads FYEKMQ (reference sequence). Here the CDR3 reads CAVGGGADTQYF. CDR3 nucleotides: TGTGCCGTCGGTGGGGGGGCAGATACGCAGTATTTT.

This clone was picked up one time. The chain is built from TRBV7-2 and TRBJ2-7, with 9 nucleotides matching TRBD2. V gave up 6 bases and J gave up 3 bases; unmatched junction bases: 6. Germline V CDR1 and CDR2: SGHTA, FQGNSA. This CDR3 is 14 amino acids long. The CDR3 bases are TGTGCCAGCAGACGCGGGGGGGGAAGCTACGAGCAGTACTTC. It translates to CASRRGGGSYEQYF.

This clone was seen just once. One end of the junction does not line up with germline, which may come from a read error. The J gene is TRBJ1-4, the V gene TRBV7-9; a possible D gene is TRBD1 (6 bases). The germline gives CDR1 SEHNR, CDR2 FQNEAQ (reference sequence). The CDR3 spans 14 residues. DNA for the CDR3: TGTTCCAGCAGCTCAGACAGGCGTAGGGAAAAACTGTTTTTT. Its protein is CSSSSDRRREKLFF.

In its sample, this clone was seen once. The chain carries TRBV27 and TRBJ2-3; tentative D call: TRBD1 (5 bases). CDR1 MNHEY and CDR2 SMNVEV come from the germline V gene (reference sequence). The CDR3 runs to 16 residues. The V and J ends lost 6 bases and 1 base respectively, with 17 bases between them. CDR3 protein: CASSRVPLGGTDTQYF. In DNA, the CDR3 is TGTGCCAGCAGCAGGGTCCCCCTAGGAGGCACAGATACGCAGTATTTT.

The V and J genes are TRBV10-3 and TRBJ2-7; 7 bases agree with TRBD1. The V gene's germline CDR1 is ENHRY and CDR2 SYGVKD. The CDR3 is 15 residues long. J was trimmed by 2 bases and V by 0 bases; bases with no gene match: 4. The CDR3 DNA is TGTGCCATCAGTGAGTCGGGACAGCTCCCCTACGAGCAGTACTTC. Its translation is CAISESGQLPYEQYF.

The gene calls are TRBV7-2 and TRBJ2-4; 10 bases agree with TRBD1. With V trimmed by 5 bases and J by 8 bases, 6 bases remained unmatched. The germline gives CDR1 SGHTA, CDR2 FQGNSA. This CDR3 has 14 residues. The CDR3 nucleotides read TGTGCCAGCAGCGACCGGACAGGGGGTGACATTCAGTACTTC. It codes for CASSDRTGGDIQYF.

The rearrangement joins TRBV5-1 to TRBJ2-5, with TRBD1 as a possible D gene (6 bases). Trimming stripped 0 bases from V and 1 base from J, with 7 bases between. CDR1 is SGHRS and CDR2 is YFSETQ in the germline V gene. This CDR3 region has 14 residues. The CDR3 region has the DNA TGCGCCAGCAGCTTGGAGGGGGTCCAAGAGACCCAGTACTTC. Its translation: CASSLEGVQETQYF. Together with reference TRBV5-1 and TRBJ2-5, the CDR3 gives the full variable domain: KAGVTQTPRYLIKTRGQQVTLSCSPISGHRSVSWYQQTPGQGLQFLFEYFSETQRNKGNFPGRFSGRQFSNSRSEMNVSTLELGDSALYLCASSLEGVQETQYFGPGTRLLVL.

This clone was recorded once. The chain employs TRBV7-9 and TRBJ1-3, with D maybe TRBD1 (6 bases). Trimming removed 5 bases at V and 4 bases at J, with 18 bases between. This CDR3 region has 16 residues. The V gene's germline CDR1 is SEHNR and CDR2 FQNEAQ (reference sequence). The CDR3: CASSPGQLGSGNTIYF. The CDR3 nucleotides read TGTGCCAGCAGCCCCGGACAGCTCGGATCAGGAAACACCATATATTTT. Drawing the rest from reference TRBV7-9 and TRBJ1-3, the complete variable domain is DTGVSQNPRHKITKRGQNVTFRCDPISEHNRLYWYRQTLGQGPEFLTYFQNEAQLEKSRLLSDRFSAERPKGSFSTLEIQRTEQGDSAMYLCASSPGQLGSGNTIYFGEGSWLTVV.

The J gene is TRBJ1-2, the V gene TRBV4-1, with 8 bases that match TRBD1. The CDR3 runs to 14 residues. Germline V CDR1 and CDR2: MGHRA, YSYEKL. V was pared by 4 bases and J by 5 bases, with 6 bases of the junction left unmatched. The DNA of the CDR3 is TGCGCCAGCAGCCTCGGGACAGGAGGTTATGGCTACACCTTC. Encoded protein: CASSLGTGGYGYTF.

This sequence joins TRBV27 and TRBJ2-3; 10 bases line up with TRBD2. CDR3 length equals 15 residues. The trim removed 8 bases at V and 3 bases at J, leaving 8 bases unmatched. Germline V gene data show CDR1 as MNHEY and CDR2 as SMNVEV (reference sequence). CDR3 sequence reads: CASGEWTSGTDTQYF. CDR3 coding DNA: TGTGCCAGCGGGGAGTGGACTAGCGGTACAGATACGCAGTATTTT.

The chain carries TRBV6-6 and TRBJ2-5, with 12 positions matching TRBD1. The CDR3 runs 16 residues. CDR1 and CDR2 from the germline V gene are MNHNY and SVGAGI (reference sequence). V was clipped by 8 bases and J by 5 bases; unmatched bases: 12. CDR3 protein: CASLSPWGQGAETQYF. CDR3 sequence (DNA): TGTGCCAGCTTATCCCCGTGGGGACAGGGGGCGGAGACCCAGTACTTC.

V usage is TRBV6-5 and J usage is TRBJ1-2; D unresolved. Trimming left V 5 bases short and J 4 bases short, with 11 bases between. The CDR3 length is 13 residues. CDR1 is MNHEY, CDR2 SVGAGI, per germline. The CDR3 region has the DNA TGTGCCAGCAGTCGGGGATTCGGCTATGGCTACACCTTC. Translation gives CASSRGFGYGYTF.

The chain is built from TRBV29-1 and TRBJ2-5; D is possibly TRBD2 (7 bases). Trimming shortened V by 4 bases and J by 2 bases, and 17 bases separated the two germline ends. The germline CDR1 and CDR2 sequences are SQVTM and ANQGSEA. The CDR3 is 15 residues long. This CDR3 is CSVVGTRGAQETQYF. As DNA, the CDR3 is TGCAGCGTTGTGGGCACCCGGGGGGCTCAAGAGACCCAGTACTTC.

This rearrangement joins TRBV2 to TRBJ2-4; a weak D match, TRBD1 (5 bases). This CDR3 region has 16 residues. Germline V gene sequence: CDR1 SNHLY, CDR2 FYNNEI. Trimming removed 3 bases at V and 6 bases at J, with 18 bases between. Here the CDR3 reads CASSDGQGRPLNIQYF. As DNA, the CDR3 is TGTGCCAGCAGTGATGGGCAGGGAAGGCCTTTAAACATTCAGTACTTC.

The rearrangement joins TRBV4-2 to TRBJ2-3; 9 nucleotides match TRBD2. V was clipped by 0 bases and J by 6 bases; unmatched bases: 10. This CDR3 is 17 amino acids long. CDR1 and CDR2 from the germline V gene are LGHNA and YNFKEQ. The CDR3 bases are TGTGCCAGCAGCCAAGATGCCGCTAGCGGGGTTGCTGATACGCAGTATTTT. Translation: CASSQDAASGVADTQYF.